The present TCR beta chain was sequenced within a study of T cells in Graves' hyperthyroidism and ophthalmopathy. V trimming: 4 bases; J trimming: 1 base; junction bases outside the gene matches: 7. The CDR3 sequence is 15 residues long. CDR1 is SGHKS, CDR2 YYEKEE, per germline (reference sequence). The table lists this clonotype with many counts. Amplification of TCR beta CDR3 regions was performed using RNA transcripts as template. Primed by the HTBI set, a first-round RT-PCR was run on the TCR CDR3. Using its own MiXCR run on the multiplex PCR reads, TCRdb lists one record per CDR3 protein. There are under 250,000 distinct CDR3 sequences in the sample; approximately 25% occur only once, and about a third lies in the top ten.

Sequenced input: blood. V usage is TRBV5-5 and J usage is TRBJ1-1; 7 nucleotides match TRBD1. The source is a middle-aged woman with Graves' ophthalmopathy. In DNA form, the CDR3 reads TGTGCCAGCAGCCTCTGGACAGGCCCGAACACTGAAGCTTTCTTT. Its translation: CASSLWTGPNTEAFF.